The 23 T cell receptor beta chains in this list originate from one sample, sequenced in a study of identical twins. Each CDR3 protein gets one entry after TCRdb re-called the 5' RACE reads with MiXCR. Here the sample spans under 400,000 distinct CDR3 sequences, 9% to 10% being singletons. Sequenced: naive T cells sorted from blood. The receptors shown here come from a woman between 50 and 59 years old in good health.

The chain has TRBV19 and TRBJ1-6; the match to TRBD1 covers 7 bases. The CDR3 has 15 amino acids. The junction had 8 bases not matched to a gene; V was cut back by 5 bases and J by 7 bases. The germline gives CDR1 LNHDA, CDR2 SQIVND (reference sequence). The CDR3 DNA is TGTGCCAGTAGTCGCGGGGGACAGACAAATTCACCCCTCCACTTT. This encodes CASSRGGQTNSPLHF.

The sample holds many counts of this clonotype. The genes are TRBV10-3 and TRBJ2-2; D not certain. CDR1 is ENHRY, CDR2 SYGVKD, per germline. The CDR3 is 14 residues long. The germline V and J ends were trimmed by 6 bases and 0 bases, with 8 bases remaining between them. The CDR3 here is CAISDTPNTGELFF. The CDR3 coding sequence is TGTGCCATCAGCGATACACCGAACACCGGGGAGCTGTTTTTT.

The chain links TRBV5-1 to TRBJ1-1; D possibly corresponds to TRBD1 (6 bases). V was cut by 4 bases and J by 0 bases, with 13 bases left in between. This CDR3 has 15 residues. Germline values: CDR1 SGHRS, CDR2 YFSETQ. CDR3 residues: CASSRTANMNTEAFF. CDR3 nucleotide sequence: TGCGCCAGCAGCCGGACAGCTAACATGAACACTGAAGCTTTCTTT.

V and J are TRBV11-3 and TRBJ2-5; the match to TRBD2 covers 9 bases. The CDR3 is made up of 16 amino acids. Trimming cost V 5 bases and J 0 bases; bases outside gene matches: 7. The germline V gene encodes CDR1 SGHNT and CDR2 YENEEA. CDR3 nucleotide sequence: TGTGCCAGCAGCACGTACATAGCGGGAGACCAAGAGACCCAGTACTTC. It yields the protein CASSTYIAGDQETQYF.

The sample holds many counts of this clonotype. DNA of the CDR3: TGCAGCGTTGCTACGCTAGACGAGCAGTACTTC. It specifies CSVATLDEQYF. The chain is built from TRBV29-1 and TRBJ2-7; D ambiguous. Trimming stripped 4 bases from V and 5 bases from J, with 9 bases between. The V gene's germline CDR1 is SQVTM and CDR2 ANQGSEA. The CDR3 loop spans 11 amino acids.

The rearrangement links TRBV10-3 to TRBJ2-3; the D is unclear. This CDR3 is built from 15 residues. V shed 2 bases and J shed 6 bases, with 15 bases lying between them. Germline V gene data show CDR1 as ENHRY and CDR2 as SYGVKD. DNA of the CDR3: TGTGCCATCAGTGAGCCACGACTGGGTCAGGATACGCAGTATTTT. Its translation: CAISEPRLGQDTQYF.

V gene TRBV12-3 or TRBV12-4 combines with J gene TRBJ2-5, with D possibly matching TRBD1 (6 bases). This CDR3 spans 13 amino acids. V was shortened by 7 bases and J by 2 bases, with 11 bases between the two germline ends. The chain's CDR3 is CASMDSHQETQYF. For the CDR3, the DNA is TGTGCCAGCATGGACAGCCATCAAGAGACCCAGTACTTC.

About this clonotype itself: A read error is possible here, since a much larger clone lies one base away. This chain links TRBV3-1 with TRBJ2-1; 10 nucleotides line up with TRBD1. The germline V gene has CDR1 LGHDT and CDR2 YNNKEL (reference sequence). The length of the CDR3 is 14 residues. Trimming at V came to 4 bases and at J to 8 bases, leaving 5 bases not matched to a gene. This CDR3 is CASSPGTGVYEQFF. The CDR3 DNA follows: TGTGCCAGCAGCCCCGGGACAGGGGTCTATGAGCAGTTCTTC.

In its sample, this clonotype was seen a few times. The chain recombines TRBV20-1 with TRBJ1-1, with D possibly being TRBD1 (6 bases). The germline gives CDR1 DFQATT, CDR2 SNEGSKA (reference sequence). Trimming removed 3 bases from V and 4 bases from J, with 9 bases in between. The CDR3 sequence is 12 residues long. The CDR3 reads CSARGATTEAFF. DNA for the CDR3: TGCAGTGCTAGGGGGGCCACCACTGAAGCTTTCTTT.

The sample holds a few counts of this clonotype. The CDR3 reads CASSLRTSGSRGTETQYF. In DNA form, the CDR3 reads TGCGCCAGCAGCCTCCGGACTAGCGGGAGTCGGGGGACGGAGACCCAGTACTTC. The chain is built from TRBV4-1 and TRBJ2-5, with 13 bases that match TRBD2. With V trimmed by 4 bases and J by 5 bases, 13 bases remained unmatched. The CDR3 is made up of 18 amino acids. Germline loops: CDR1 MGHRA, CDR2 YSYEKL.

The chain joins TRBV2 to TRBJ1-2; tentative D call: TRBD1 (6 bases). CDR3 length: 12 residues. The germline gives CDR1 SNHLY, CDR2 FYNNEI. V shed 7 bases and J shed 4 bases, with 10 bases lying between them. The CDR3 DNA follows: TGTGCCAGCAATGGACAGCGCTATGGCTACACCTTC. Translating gives CASNGQRYGYTF.

This clonotype was seen at least ten times. The chain recombines TRBV15 with TRBJ2-7; 8 bases are a match to TRBD1. This CDR3 has 15 amino acids. Germline V CDR1 and CDR2: LNHNV, YYDKDF (reference sequence). Unmatched junction bases numbered 3, after V lost 1 base and J lost 1 base. This chain's CDR3 is CATSRGGTGSYEQYF. The CDR3 DNA reads as TGTGCCACCAGCAGAGGAGGGACAGGATCCTACGAGCAGTACTTC.

This clonotype showed up many times. CDR3 sequence (DNA): TGTGCCAGCAGCTTGAAATCGGGGGAATTGGAGCAGTTCTTC. Amino acid sequence: CASSLKSGELEQFF. This rearrangement joins TRBV5-4 to TRBJ2-1, with D perhaps TRBD2 (6 bases). Between the trimmed V and J ends, which lost 1 base and 10 bases, there was a span of 15 bases. Germline CDR1 reads SGHNT; CDR2 reads YYREEE (reference sequence). The CDR3 spans 14 residues. Full variable domain (rest looked up from reference TRBV5-4 and TRBJ2-1): ETGVTQSPTHLIKTRGQQVTLRCSSQSGHNTVSWYQQALGQGPQFIFQYYREEENGRGNFPPRFSGLQFPNYSSELNVNALELDDSALYLCASSLKSGELEQFFGPGTRLTVL.

This chain connects TRBV12-3 or TRBV12-4 to TRBJ2-7, with 7 bases matching TRBD1. The CDR3 loop spans 19 amino acids. The junction had 22 bases not matched to a gene; V was cut back by 4 bases and J by 4 bases. The CDR3 here is CASSSLQGLLPPLTYEQYV. The CDR3 region has the DNA TGTGCCAGCAGTTCACTACAGGGGTTGTTACCTCCTCTAACATACGAGCAGTACGTC.

The chain joins TRBV5-1 to TRBJ2-5; the D gene is possibly TRBD2 (5 bases). CDR1 and CDR2 (germline): SGHRS, YFSETQ. The CDR3 contains 13 residues. Trimming pared 4 bases from V and 5 bases from J, leaving 12 bases between. CDR3 amino acids: CASSREAVETQYF. CDR3 DNA: TGCGCCAGCAGCCGCGAAGCGGTGGAGACCCAGTACTTC.

This clonotype came up a few times. The chain carries TRBV2 and TRBJ2-3; D gene ambiguous. The CDR3 spans 17 residues. Trimming took off 0 bases at V and 2 bases at J, with 15 bases between the two ends. The germline V gene encodes CDR1 SNHLY and CDR2 FYNNEI. The CDR3 loop is CASSEARAGPSTDTQYF. DNA for the CDR3: TGTGCCAGCAGTGAAGCTCGAGCAGGCCCGTCCACAGATACGCAGTATTTT.

This clonotype was found many times. The V and J genes are TRBV12-3 or TRBV12-4 and TRBJ2-1, with D maybe TRBD2 (5 bases). The CDR3 extends over 15 amino acids. V gave up 3 bases and J gave up 7 bases, with 16 bases separating them. The CDR3 is CASSLRLARRNEQFF. DNA for the CDR3: TGTGCCAGCAGTTTGCGGCTAGCCCGAAGGAATGAGCAGTTCTTC.

The sample holds many counts of this clonotype. This rearrangement joins TRBV29-1 to TRBJ2-3; TRBD2 matches at 12 bases. This CDR3 spans 19 amino acids. With 5 bases clipped from V and 0 bases from J, the junction kept 15 bases outside the gene matches. Germline CDR1 is SQVTM and CDR2 is ANQGSEA. CDR3 DNA: TGCAGCGTTAACCCACCGCTCGGACTAGCGGGACTCAGCACAGATACGCAGTATTTT. It codes for CSVNPPLGLAGLSTDTQYF.

This clonotype was counted many times. J is TRBJ2-1 and V is TRBV25-1; D remains ambiguous. V lost 4 bases and J lost 5, with 15 bases in between. Per germline, CDR1 MGHDK and CDR2 SYGVNS. The CDR3 runs 15 residues. CDR3 protein: CASSVRAPVNNEQFF. The CDR3 region has the DNA TGTGCCAGCAGTGTCCGAGCCCCGGTAAACAATGAGCAGTTCTTC.

This clonotype showed up just a few times. The chain couples TRBV15 to TRBJ1-2; D call uncertain. The V end lost 0 bases, the J end lost 7 bases, and 6 bases lay between the germline ends. CDR1 and CDR2 from the germline V gene are LNHNV and YYDKDF (reference sequence). The CDR3 is made up of 12 amino acids. The CDR3 reads CATSRETGGYTF. Written as DNA, the CDR3 is TGTGCCACCAGCAGAGAGACCGGTGGCTACACCTTC.

The chain recombines TRBV13 with TRBJ1-2; D is unclear. This CDR3 has 12 residues. V was pared by 7 bases and J by 8 bases, with 14 bases between. Germline assignment: CDR1 PRHDT and CDR2 FYEKMQ (reference sequence). The CDR3 DNA reads as TGTGCCAGCACCACCACGGGGTGGGGCTACACCTTC. Translating it yields CASTTTGWGYTF.

This chain links TRBV5-1 with TRBJ2-6, with D tentatively TRBD1 (6 bases). CDR1 and CDR2 (germline): SGHRS, YFSETQ. Trimming took off 0 bases at V and 0 bases at J, with 7 bases between the two ends. This CDR3 contains 16 residues. The CDR3, as DNA: TGCGCCAGCAGCTTGGAAGGGGGCTCTGGGGCCAACGTCCTGACTTTC. Encoded protein: CASSLEGGSGANVLTF.

The rearrangement uses TRBV9 and TRBJ2-7; D not resolved. There are 13 residues in the CDR3. Germline V gives CDR1 SGDLS, CDR2 YYNGEE. The ends were cut back, 3 bases at V and 5 bases at J, with 12 bases in the middle. The chain's CDR3 is CASSGINEHEQYF. The CDR3 nucleotides read TGTGCCAGCAGCGGCATAAACGAGCACGAGCAGTACTTC.